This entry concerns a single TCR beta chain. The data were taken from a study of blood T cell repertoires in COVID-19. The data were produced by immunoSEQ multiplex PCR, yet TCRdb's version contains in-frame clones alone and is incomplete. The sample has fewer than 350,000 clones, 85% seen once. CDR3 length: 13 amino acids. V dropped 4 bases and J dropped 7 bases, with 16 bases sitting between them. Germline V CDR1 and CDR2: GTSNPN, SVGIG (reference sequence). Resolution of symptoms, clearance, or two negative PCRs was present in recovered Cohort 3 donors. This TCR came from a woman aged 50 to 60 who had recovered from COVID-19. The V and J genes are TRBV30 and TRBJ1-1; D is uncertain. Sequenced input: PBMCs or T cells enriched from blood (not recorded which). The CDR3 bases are TGTGCCTGGAACGCGGGGTTCTCACATGAAGCTTTCTTT. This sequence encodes CAWNAGFSHEAFF.